Included here is one T cell receptor beta chain sequence, with context. Its antigen remains unknown. The time point: newly diagnosed GD, antithyroid drugs for less than 3 months. RNA isolated from PBMCs was used to make the TCR library. These data originate in a study of regulatory T cells in long-lasting Graves disease. Study-wide points: Persistent disease samples used TRBV28, TRBJ1-2 and TRBJ2-5 preferentially. Whereas about a thousand public clonotypes were shared by new patients, persistent patients shared more, at roughly 2,500.

Building the TCR beta libraries relied on iRepertoire HTBI primers, and CDR3 regions underwent Arm-PCR. TCRdb fed the multiplex PCR reads into MiXCR, producing one record per CDR3 protein. This table holds some 450,000 distinct CDR3 sequences, around 17% found once. Germline lookup yields CDR1 MDHEN and CDR2 SYDVKM. J lost 2 bases, V lost 6 bases, and 6 bases had no gene match. The CDR3 has 15 amino acids. This same sample was also part of a study on T cells in Graves' hyperthyroidism and ophthalmopathy. This second study says: Researchers defined stable Graves' hyperthyroidism as no ophthalmopathy progression within 18 months. Patients were aged 18 to 65, had disease duration under 2 months, and had newly diagnosed hyperthyroidism.

This receptor was identified in a woman between 25 and 40 years old with Graves disease. The chain recombines TRBV28 with TRBJ1-2, with 10 bases that match TRBD1. The specimen comprised peripheral blood mononuclear cells (PBMCs), sampled at new diagnosis, from a patient treated with antithyroid drugs. The CDR3 sequence is CASRSGTGENYGYTF. The CDR3 DNA reads as TGTGCCAGCAGATCCGGGACAGGGGAGAACTATGGCTACACCTTC.